The next 3 T cell receptor beta chains were all read from a single sample in a study of cytomegalovirus exposure and HLA in healthy donors. In the PCR, 60 Vbeta and 13 Jbeta primers were used. Sequenced by immunoSEQ multiplex PCR; TCRdb stores in-frame clones only, minus some. This sample has under 250,000 clones, with 70% to 90% found just once. Input material: PBMCs. These receptors were obtained from a woman aged 55-75 years in good health and CMV-seropositive.

The rearrangement links TRBV29-1 to TRBJ2-5; 9 bases are shared with TRBD2. The V and J ends lost 7 bases and 2 bases, in that order; junction bases with no gene match: 11. Germline CDR1 is SQVTM and CDR2 is ANQGSEA. CDR3 size: 15 residues. The CDR3 DNA reads as TGCAGCGCTCGATCGACTAGCGGAGTTCAAGAGACCCAGTACTTC. Translated, it gives CSARSTSGVQETQYF.

The chain carries TRBV5-4 and TRBJ2-3; D perhaps matches TRBD2 (5 bases). CDR3 length equals 17 residues. The germline V gene has CDR1 SGHNT and CDR2 YYREEE (reference sequence). Trimming stripped 0 bases from V and 7 bases from J, with 21 bases between. CDR3 in amino acids: CASSLGARRDQRHTQYF. The CDR3 region has the DNA TGTGCCAGCAGCTTGGGGGCACGCCGGGATCAGAGGCATACGCAGTATTTT. Complete variable domain (other parts from reference TRBV5-4 and TRBJ2-3): ETGVTQSPTHLIKTRGQQVTLRCSSQSGHNTVSWYQQALGQGPQFIFQYYREEENGRGNFPPRFSGLQFPNYSSELNVNALELDDSALYLCASSLGARRDQRHTQYFGPGTRLTVL.

This clone was picked up a small number of times. J is TRBJ1-5 and V is TRBV27, with a tentative D call TRBD1 (5 bases). The CDR3 totals 16 residues. Trimming removed 2 bases at V and 0 bases at J, with 11 bases between. The germline V gene has CDR1 MNHEY and CDR2 SMNVEV (reference sequence). The CDR3 coding sequence is TGTGCCAGCAGTTTAACGGGGGGTTATAGCAATCAGCCCCAGCATTTT. It codes for CASSLTGGYSNQPQHF.